This T cell receptor (beta chain) was recorded in a study of blood T cells in healthy people across ages. Study-level findings and limits: PBMCs left unsorted prevented a conclusive naive versus antigen-experienced comparison.

About this clonotype itself: Its specificity is unknown.

The CDR3 has 16 amino acids. Trimming stripped 6 bases from V and 5 bases from J, with 22 bases between. For the second PCR, which ran for 7 to 11 cycles, a sample-barcoded 5' primer and a J-beta primer mix were used. TCRdb used MiXCR to reprocess the 5' RACE reads, holding one entry per CDR3 protein. The repertoire consists of 800,000 to 950,000 distinct CDR3 sequences, with 30% to 45% occurring once and the leading ten covering 13%. Sequenced input: blood. This sequence joins TRBV12-3 or TRBV12-4 and TRBJ1-1, with D possibly being TRBD1 (6 bases). This TCR came from a man aged 18 to 30 in good health. This chain's CDR3 is CASSPSPRGGRTEAFF. The CDR3 coding sequence is TGTGCCAGCAGCCCCTCTCCCAGGGGCGGGAGGACTGAAGCTTTCTTT.